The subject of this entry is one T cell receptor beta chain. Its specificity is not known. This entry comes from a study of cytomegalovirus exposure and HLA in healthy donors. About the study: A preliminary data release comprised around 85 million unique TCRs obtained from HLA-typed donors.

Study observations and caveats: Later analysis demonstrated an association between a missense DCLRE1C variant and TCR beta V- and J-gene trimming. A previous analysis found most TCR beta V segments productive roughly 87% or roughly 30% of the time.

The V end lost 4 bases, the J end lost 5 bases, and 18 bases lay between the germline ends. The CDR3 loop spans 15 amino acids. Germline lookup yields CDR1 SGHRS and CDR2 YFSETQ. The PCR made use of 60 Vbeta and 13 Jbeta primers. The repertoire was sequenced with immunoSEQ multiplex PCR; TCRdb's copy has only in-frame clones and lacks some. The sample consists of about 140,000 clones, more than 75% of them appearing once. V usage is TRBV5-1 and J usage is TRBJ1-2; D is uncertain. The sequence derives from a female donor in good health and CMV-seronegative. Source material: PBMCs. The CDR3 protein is CASSPGSYKGYGYTF. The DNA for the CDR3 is TGCGCCAGCAGCCCTGGGAGCTATAAAGGGTATGGCTACACCTTC.